The 20 T cell receptor beta chains listed next were all sequenced from one sample in a study of T cells in localized non-small cell lung cancer. Data came from immunoSEQ multiplex PCR; TCRdb stores just in-frame clones and leaves some out. This sample has some 49,000 clones, with 81% found just once. The starting material was peripheral blood mononuclear cells, obtained before any cancer treatment. These receptors all stem from a man aged 40 to 69 with stage III lung adenocarcinoma.

The rearrangement uses TRBV9 and TRBJ2-4; no clear D. This CDR3 region has 15 residues. Germline V gene sequence: CDR1 SGDLS, CDR2 YYNGEE. Trimming cost V 3 bases and J 0 bases, with 10 bases left between them. As DNA, the CDR3 is TGTGCCAGCAGCGGAGCCTCCTCAGCCAAAAACATTCAGTACTTC. This sequence encodes CASSGASSAKNIQYF. The whole variable domain, filled in from reference TRBV9 and TRBJ2-4, reads DSGVTQTPKHLITATGQRVTLRCSPRSGDLSVYWYQQSLDQGLQFLIQYYNGEERAKGNILERFSAQQFPDLHSELNLSSLELGDSALYFCASSGASSAKNIQYFGAGTRLSVL.

This clone came up once. The CDR3 region is CARPPRWGTQETQYF. For the CDR3, the DNA is TGCGCCAGGCCACCCAGGTGGGGGACCCAAGAGACCCAGTACTTC. This chain connects TRBV10-1 to TRBJ2-5; D is possibly TRBD1 or TRBD2 (5 bases each). The germline V gene encodes CDR1 WNHNN and CDR2 SYGVQD (reference sequence). The CDR3 extends over 15 amino acids. V gave up 9 bases and J gave up 1 base, with 18 bases separating them.

About this clone itself: The junction shows a germline mismatch at one end, possibly a read error. The CDR3 loop reads CASSLALSSYNEQFF. The CDR3, as DNA: TGTGCTAGCAGCTTAGCCCTGAGCTCCTACAATGAGCAGTTCTTC. This chain uses TRBV7-7 with TRBJ2-1; D ambiguous. The CDR3 spans 15 residues. Per the germline V gene, CDR1 is SSHAT and CDR2 is FNYEAQ (reference sequence).

On this clone itself: A junction boundary mismatches the germline segment, possibly from a read error. The rearrangement links TRBV18 to TRBJ2-2; 7 nucleotides line up with TRBD1. The CDR3 is made up of 12 amino acids. Germline values: CDR1 KGHSH, CDR2 LQKENI. The CDR3 loop is CASSLLDRELFF. The CDR3 region has the DNA TGTGCCAGCTCGCTACTCGACAGGGAACTGTTTTTT.

The chain uses TRBV6-6 and TRBJ1-4, with a weak D call TRBD1 (5 bases). Trimming removed 5 bases from V and 4 bases from J, with 11 bases in between. This CDR3 has 14 amino acids. Per the germline V gene, CDR1 is MNHNY and CDR2 is SVGAGI (reference sequence). CDR3 residues: CASSPRDFNEKLFF. CDR3 DNA sequence: TGTGCCAGCAGTCCCCGGGACTTTAATGAAAAACTGTTTTTT.

This clone was detected only a few times. The chain is built from TRBV27 and TRBJ1-2, with D hard to call. Trimming cost V 0 bases and J 4 bases, with 12 bases left between them. Germline CDR1 MNHEY, CDR2 SMNVEV (reference sequence). The CDR3 is 15 amino acids. Written as DNA, the CDR3 is TGTGCCAGCAGTTTATCGTCGTCTACCGTCTATGGCTACACCTTC. This codes for CASSLSSSTVYGYTF.

This clone occurred a few times. The gene calls are TRBV5-1 and TRBJ2-5; 7 bases fit TRBD2. Trimming removed 4 bases from V and 5 bases from J; junction bases left unmatched: 5. The CDR3 totals 13 residues. Germline V gene lookup returns CDR1 SGHRS and CDR2 YFSETQ. The CDR3 DNA reads as TGCGCCAGCAGCGCCCGGACTAGGGAGACCCAGTACTTC. This translates into CASSARTRETQYF.

The V call is TRBV27, the J call TRBJ2-7; a possible D gene is TRBD1 (7 bases). This CDR3 has 15 amino acids. Trimming cost V 4 bases and J 4 bases, with 17 bases left between them. Germline CDR1 MNHEY, CDR2 SMNVEV (reference sequence). This CDR3 is CASSSPGGRWYEQYF. The DNA of the CDR3 is TGTGCCAGCAGTTCGCCAGGGGGGCGTTGGTACGAGCAGTACTTC.

This clone showed up just a few times. CDR3 sequence reads: CASSHGLAGGPVGELFF. For the CDR3, the DNA is TGTGCCAGCAGCCACGGACTAGCGGGGGGGCCAGTCGGGGAGCTGTTTTTT. The rearrangement joins TRBV14 to TRBJ2-2; 15 bases fit TRBD2. Unmatched junction bases numbered 6, after V lost 3 bases and J lost 7 bases. The CDR3 loop spans 17 amino acids. The germline CDR1 and CDR2 sequences are SGHDN and FVKESK.

The genes are TRBV5-4 and TRBJ2-7, with TRBD1 identical over 9 bases. Germline CDR1 reads SGHNT; CDR2 reads YYREEE (reference sequence). Losses at the gene ends were 5 bases for V and 5 bases for J; bases not matched to a gene: 14. The CDR3 is 16 amino acids. For the CDR3, the DNA is TGTGCCAGCAGTTTGCCCAGCGGACAGGGGTCCAACGAGCAGTACTTC. Its translation is CASSLPSGQGSNEQYF. Complete variable domain (other parts from reference TRBV5-4 and TRBJ2-7): ETGVTQSPTHLIKTRGQQVTLRCSSQSGHNTVSWYQQALGQGPQFIFQYYREEENGRGNFPPRFSGLQFPNYSSELNVNALELDDSALYLCASSLPSGQGSNEQYFGPGTRLTVT.

The chain is built from TRBV11-3 and TRBJ2-1; 7 bases are a match to TRBD1. CDR1 SGHNT and CDR2 YENEEA come from the germline V gene. J gave up 6 bases and V 1 base, and 0 bases lay outside the gene matches. The CDR3 is 13 residues long. The CDR3, as DNA: TGTGCCAGCAGCTTAGGGGACAGCAATGAGCAGTTCTTC. Amino acids: CASSLGDSNEQFF.

This chain joins TRBV5-1 and TRBJ1-2; 12 bases are a match to TRBD1. Germline V CDR1 and CDR2: SGHRS, YFSETQ. Losses at the gene ends were 3 bases for V and 7 bases for J; bases not matched to a gene: 7. The CDR3 runs 15 residues. The CDR3, as DNA: TGCGCCAGCAGCTCGACCGGGACAGGGGGCAGTGGCTACACCTTC. Encoded protein: CASSSTGTGGSGYTF.

This clone has more than one count but fewer than ten. The chain links TRBV14 to TRBJ2-7; D is unclear. The germline gives CDR1 SGHDN, CDR2 FVKESK. The CDR3 totals 13 residues. V lost 4 bases to trimming and J lost 6 bases, with 13 bases between them. CDR3 coding DNA: TGTGCCAGCAGCCGAAGCGAGAGATCCGAGCAGTACTTC. Its translation: CASSRSERSEQYF. The whole variable domain, filled in from reference TRBV14 and TRBJ2-7, reads EAGVTQFPSHSVIEKGQTVTLRCDPISGHDNLYWYRRVMGKEIKFLLHFVKESKQDESGMPNNRFLAERTGGTYSTLKVQPAELEDSGVYFCASSRSERSEQYFGPGTRLTVT.

The chain uses TRBV9 and TRBJ1-2; D not resolved. The CDR3 consists of 14 residues. In germline, CDR1 is SGDLS, CDR2 YYNGEE. Trimming cost V 0 bases and J 6 bases, with 12 bases left between them. The CDR3 region has the DNA TGTGCCAGCAGCGTAGGGCCGGGGTATAATGGCTACACCTTC. As protein: CASSVGPGYNGYTF.

The chain employs TRBV7-8 and TRBJ2-5, with D tentatively TRBD2 (6 bases). The V gene lost 4 bases and the J gene lost 0 bases, with 12 bases spanning the gap. This CDR3 is built from 15 residues. CDR1 is SGHVS, CDR2 FQNEAQ, per germline. The CDR3: CASSSPRGNQETQYF. The CDR3 nucleotides are TGTGCCAGCAGCTCCCCCCGGGGGAACCAAGAGACCCAGTACTTC.

The rearrangement joins TRBV5-8 to TRBJ1-1; weak D call: TRBD1 (6 bases). Germline values: CDR1 SGHTS, CDR2 YDEGEE. The length of the CDR3 is 15 residues. The V and J ends lost 2 bases and 1 base respectively, with 12 bases between them. The CDR3 spells CASSFGTLWNTEAFF. Here the CDR3 DNA reads TGTGCCAGCAGCTTTGGGACACTCTGGAACACTGAAGCTTTCTTT.

In its sample, this clone was seen once. The chain employs TRBV6-5 and TRBJ2-1; 7 bases map to TRBD2. Germline V gives CDR1 MNHEY, CDR2 SVGAGI. J gave up 0 bases and V 9 bases, and 5 bases lay outside the gene matches. The length of the CDR3 is 14 residues. The CDR3 spells CASGGDVSYNEQFF. The DNA of the CDR3 is TGTGCCAGTGGGGGGGATGTCTCCTACAATGAGCAGTTCTTC.

In its sample, this clone was seen a few times. Here the CDR3 reads CASSLAGGEQDTYNEQFF. Here the CDR3 DNA reads TGCGCCAGCAGCTTGGCAGGGGGGGAACAGGATACCTACAATGAGCAGTTCTTC. The chain is built from TRBV5-1 and TRBJ2-1, with D perhaps TRBD1 or TRBD2 (7 bases each). The CDR3 consists of 18 residues. Germline V gives CDR1 SGHRS, CDR2 YFSETQ. V was pared by 0 bases and J by 2 bases, with 18 bases between.

This chain links TRBV6-6 with TRBJ2-7, with D possibly TRBD2 on 6 matching bases. V was cut by 5 bases and J by 2 bases, with 16 bases left in between. The germline CDR1 and CDR2 sequences are MNHNY and SVGAGI (reference sequence). The CDR3 is 15 amino acids. The CDR3 region is CASSPVPGEPYEQYF. Here the CDR3 DNA reads TGTGCCAGCAGTCCCGTCCCGGGGGAACCCTACGAGCAGTACTTC.

DNA for the CDR3: TGTGCCAGCAGGCCTCCCGGGAGCTCCTACGAGCAGTACTTC. This encodes CASRPPGSSYEQYF. The J gene is TRBJ2-7, the V gene TRBV6-5; D may be TRBD2 (6 bases). Germline-derived CDR1 and CDR2 are MNHEY and SVGAGI. The CDR3 has 14 residues. V was trimmed by 6 bases and J by 0 bases, leaving 12 bases between them.